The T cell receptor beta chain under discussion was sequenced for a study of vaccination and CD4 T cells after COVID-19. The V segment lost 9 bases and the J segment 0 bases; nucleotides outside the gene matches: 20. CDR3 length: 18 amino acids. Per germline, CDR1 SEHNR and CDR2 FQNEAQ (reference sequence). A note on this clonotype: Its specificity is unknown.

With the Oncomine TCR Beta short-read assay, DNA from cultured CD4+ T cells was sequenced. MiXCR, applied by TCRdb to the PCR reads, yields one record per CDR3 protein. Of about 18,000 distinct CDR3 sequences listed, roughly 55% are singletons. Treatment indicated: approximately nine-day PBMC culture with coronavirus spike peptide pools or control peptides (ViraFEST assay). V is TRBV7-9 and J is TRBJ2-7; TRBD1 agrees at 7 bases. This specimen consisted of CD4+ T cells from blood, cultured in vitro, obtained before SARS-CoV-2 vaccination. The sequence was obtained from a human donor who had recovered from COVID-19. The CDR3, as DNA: TGTGCCAGAAGCCTTGGACTTGAAACGGACAGGAGCTCCTACGAGCAGTACTTC. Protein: CARSLGLETDRSSYEQYF.